Listed below are T cell receptor beta chains from one sample, sequenced in a study of monozygotic twins with inflammatory bowel disease. From the 5' RACE reads, TCRdb lists one entry per CDR3 protein and no DNA. The sample totals hundreds of thousands of distinct CDR3 sequences; its top ten clones hold less than 6.5%. Sequenced input: blood. These receptors all come from a human donor with ulcerative colitis or Crohn's disease, or a healthy co-twin of an affected twin (not recorded which). Each CDR3 is given with its conserved first and last residue. Each record gives: J gene, V gene, CDR3 protein.

TRBJ2-3	TRBV2	CASSRRQGSTDTQYF
TRBJ2-2	TRBV28	CASSLSTGGYTGELFF
TRBJ2-7	TRBV20-1	CSAPRGAGTHEQYF
TRBJ2-6	TRBV5-5	CASSSTSTGSGANVLTF
TRBJ2-7	TRBV27	CASSLLGRTYEQYF
TRBJ2-7	TRBV29-1	CSVSTGGSYEQYF
TRBJ1-5	TRBV5-6	CASSFGVSNQPQHF
TRBJ2-7	TRBV5-1	CASSAGSPSYEQYF
TRBJ2-5	TRBV18	CASSPKRLQETQYF
TRBJ2-2	TRBV7-2	CASSFRGELFF
TRBJ2-3	TRBV19	CASKTTWTGSITDTQYF
TRBJ2-3	TRBV4-3	CASSQDLATDTQYF
TRBJ2-7	TRBV6-5	CASSSPSSGGSYEQYF
TRBJ2-7	TRBV5-1	CASSPGGHEQYF
TRBJ1-5	TRBV6-5	CASSSRQGFTSNQPQHF
TRBJ1-5	TRBV7-2	CASSGGQGLNQPQHF